This T cell receptor beta chain was found in a study of metastatic and nonmetastatic thyroid tumors. Among the patients, none had received any treatment before thyroid surgery. TCRdb reprocessed the PCR reads via MiXCR. The sample lists tens of thousands of clones; roughly 11% were seen once. At least ten counts were recorded for this clone. Other nucleotide sequences in the sample specify the same CDR3. With 8 bases removed from V and 1 base from J, the gap between germline ends came to 12 bases. Germline loops: CDR1 LNHNV, CDR2 YYDKDF (reference sequence). The CDR3 consists of 14 residues. The specimen sequenced was blood. This clonotype originated in a female donor with papillary thyroid cancer or a benign thyroid nodule (not recorded which). Some clones in this sample may be carry-over from other donors' samples. The rearrangement links TRBV15 to TRBJ2-1; the D gene is possibly TRBD2 (5 bases). The CDR3 nucleotides are TGTGCCACCTCTCCCGGGATTTCCTACAATGAGCAGTTCTTC. It codes for CATSPGISYNEQFF.